The clone carrying this T cell receptor (beta chain) was recorded a few times. TCR beta was sequenced from blood CD8+ and CD4+ T cells. Healthy donors constituted the control group, matched for age and sex. CD8+ and CD4+ T cells were negatively isolated; TEMRA cells were FACS-enriched. This entry belongs to a study of CD8 T cells in Susac syndrome. The CDR3 contains 13 residues. Germline V CDR1 and CDR2: SGHAT, FQNNGV. V lost 4 bases and J lost 2, with 7 bases in between. RNA totalling about 0.5 to 1 ug underwent reverse transcription with random hexamers. The TCR beta CDR3 was amplified by immunoSEQ multiplex PCR across 54 Vbeta, 13 Jbeta. MiXCR, run by TCRdb on the immunoSEQ multiplex PCR reads, gives a single entry per CDR3 protein. This table has approximately 170,000 distinct CDR3 sequences, approximately 92% appearing once.

The sequenced sample consisted of CD4+ T cells from PBMCs. The chain carries TRBV11-2 and TRBJ2-3, with D possibly being TRBD2 (6 bases). This sequence was found in a human donor in good health. In DNA form, the CDR3 reads TGTGCCAGCAGCTGGGACTTCACAGATACGCAGTATTTT. Its protein is CASSWDFTDTQYF.